This T cell receptor beta chain was recovered during a study of blood T cell repertoires in COVID-19. Study in general: Collection of acute and convalescent COVID-19 samples took place in the United States, Italy and Spain. Sources were T cells, B-cell-depleted T cells, or PBMCs; the material itself was cDNA or gDNA.

This CDR3 region has 18 residues. Germline loops: CDR1 SGHRS, CDR2 YFSETQ. The J segment lost 0 bases and the V segment lost 4 bases, leaving 12 bases of the junction unmatched. In the study's own analysis: Reference gene primer amplification in the assay estimated nucleated cell counts. TCRdb keeps only in-frame clones here, not all; method: immunoSEQ multiplex PCR. V and J calls and clone size are given by that table; D and trimming were obtained from the DNA. This table holds approximately 57,000 clones, about 85% found once. Sample: peripheral blood. This sequence joins TRBV5-1 and TRBJ2-1; 8 nucleotides line up with TRBD1. The origin of this receptor is a man aged 35-49 years with active COVID-19. CDR3 amino acids: CASSPKPGQVDSYNEQFF. CDR3 coding DNA: TGCGCCAGCAGCCCAAAACCGGGACAGGTGGACTCCTACAATGAGCAGTTCTTC.